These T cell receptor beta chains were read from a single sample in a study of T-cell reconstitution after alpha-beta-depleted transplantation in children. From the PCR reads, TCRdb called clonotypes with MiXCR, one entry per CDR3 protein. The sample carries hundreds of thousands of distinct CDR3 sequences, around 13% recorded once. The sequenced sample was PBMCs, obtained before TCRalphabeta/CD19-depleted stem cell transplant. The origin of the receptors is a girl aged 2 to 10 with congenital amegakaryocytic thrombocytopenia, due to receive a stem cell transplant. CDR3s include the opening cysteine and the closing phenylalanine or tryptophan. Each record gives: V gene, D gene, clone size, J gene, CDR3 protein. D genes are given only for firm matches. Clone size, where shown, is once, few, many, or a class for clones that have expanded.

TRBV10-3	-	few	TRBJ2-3	CAITPFGGYSTDTQYF
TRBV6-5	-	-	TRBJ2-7	CASSYSAGIYEQYF
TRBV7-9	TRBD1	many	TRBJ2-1	CASSSGTVNNEQFF
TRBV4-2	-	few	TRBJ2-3	CASSQDLDVLSTDTQYF
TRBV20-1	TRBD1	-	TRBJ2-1	CSARGQRPYNEQFF
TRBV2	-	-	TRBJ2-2	CASSEANAGELFF
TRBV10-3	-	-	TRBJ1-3	CAIRTASGNTIYF
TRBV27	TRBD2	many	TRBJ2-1	CASSPLSGRGSNEQFF
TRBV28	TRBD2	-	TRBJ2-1	CASYGLAGGPNPNEQFF
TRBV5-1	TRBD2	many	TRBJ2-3	CASRRLAGRGDTQYF
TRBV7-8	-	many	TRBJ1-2	CASSPFGGGEYGYTF
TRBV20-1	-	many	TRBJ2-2	CSARDERSGELFF
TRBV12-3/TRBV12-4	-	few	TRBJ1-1	CASSQNKNTEAFF
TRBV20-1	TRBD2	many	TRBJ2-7	CSARVLRRGYEQYF
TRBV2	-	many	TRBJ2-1	CASSRTPGFYNEQFF
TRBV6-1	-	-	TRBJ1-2	CASKRGSTDYGYTF
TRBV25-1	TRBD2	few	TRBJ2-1	CASSTTGLAKYGEQFF
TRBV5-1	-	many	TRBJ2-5	CASRLIGETQYF
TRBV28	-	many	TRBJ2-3	CASSETGTQYF
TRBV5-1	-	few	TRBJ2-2	CASSAPPGLNTGELFF
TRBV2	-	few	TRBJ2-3	CASSVRQSGRDTQYF
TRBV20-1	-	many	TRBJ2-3	CSARLDTDTQYF
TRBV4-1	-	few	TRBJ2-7	CASSQEGNPRGAQYF
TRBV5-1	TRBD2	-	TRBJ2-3	CASSAQAAAGVDTQYF
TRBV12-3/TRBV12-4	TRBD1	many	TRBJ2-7	CASSLAGQGYEQYF
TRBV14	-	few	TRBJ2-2	CASSHPQGNTGELFF
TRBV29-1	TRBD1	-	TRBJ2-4	CSATTGGRNIQYF
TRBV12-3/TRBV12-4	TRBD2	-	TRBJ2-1	CVSSLWTSGHNNEQFF
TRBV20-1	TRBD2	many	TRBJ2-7	CSARRLTSGYEQYF
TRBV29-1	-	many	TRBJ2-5	CSVAQGLRSAQYF
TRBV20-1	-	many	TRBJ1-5	CSARSGPQNQPQHF
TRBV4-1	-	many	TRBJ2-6	CASSYDYGGPTISGANVLTF
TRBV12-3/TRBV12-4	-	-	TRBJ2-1	CASSLRGVAVSSYNEQFF
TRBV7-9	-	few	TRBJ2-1	CASSLAEAYNEQFF
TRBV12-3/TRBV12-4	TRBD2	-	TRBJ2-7	CASSFRTSGVSSSYEQYF
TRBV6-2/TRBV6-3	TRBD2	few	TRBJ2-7	CASSYDLAGGYEQYF
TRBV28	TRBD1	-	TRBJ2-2	CASSFYTGGRTGELFF
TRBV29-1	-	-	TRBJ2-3	CSVVRGITDTQYF
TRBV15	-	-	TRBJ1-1	CATSREVTGTTEAFF
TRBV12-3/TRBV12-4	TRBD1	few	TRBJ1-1	CASSLVGQGGTEAFF